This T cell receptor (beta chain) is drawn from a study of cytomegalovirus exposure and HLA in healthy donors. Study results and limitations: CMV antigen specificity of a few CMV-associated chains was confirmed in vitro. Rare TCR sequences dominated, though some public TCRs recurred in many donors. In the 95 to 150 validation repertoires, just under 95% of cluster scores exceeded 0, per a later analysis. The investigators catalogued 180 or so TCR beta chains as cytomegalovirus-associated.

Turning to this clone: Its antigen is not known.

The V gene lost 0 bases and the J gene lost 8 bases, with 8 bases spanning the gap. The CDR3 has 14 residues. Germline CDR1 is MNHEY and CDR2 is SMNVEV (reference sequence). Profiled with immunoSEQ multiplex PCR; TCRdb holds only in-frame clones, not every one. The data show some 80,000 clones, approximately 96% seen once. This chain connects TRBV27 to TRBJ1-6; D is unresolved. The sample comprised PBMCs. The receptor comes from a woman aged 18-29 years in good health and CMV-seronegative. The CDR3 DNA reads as TGTGCCAGCAGTTTATCCCTTTTATATTCACCCCTCCACTTT. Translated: CASSLSLLYSPLHF.